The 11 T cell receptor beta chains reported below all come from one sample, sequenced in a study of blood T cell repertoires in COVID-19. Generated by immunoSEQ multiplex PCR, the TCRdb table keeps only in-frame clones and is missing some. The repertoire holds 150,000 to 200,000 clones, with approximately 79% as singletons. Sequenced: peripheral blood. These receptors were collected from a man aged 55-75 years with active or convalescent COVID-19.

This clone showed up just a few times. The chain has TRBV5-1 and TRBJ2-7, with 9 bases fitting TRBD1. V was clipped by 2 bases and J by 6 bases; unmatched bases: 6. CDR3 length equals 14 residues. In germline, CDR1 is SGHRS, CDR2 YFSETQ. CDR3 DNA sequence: TGCGCCAGCAGCTTACGGACAGGGGCAGGCGAGCAGTACTTC. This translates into CASSLRTGAGEQYF.

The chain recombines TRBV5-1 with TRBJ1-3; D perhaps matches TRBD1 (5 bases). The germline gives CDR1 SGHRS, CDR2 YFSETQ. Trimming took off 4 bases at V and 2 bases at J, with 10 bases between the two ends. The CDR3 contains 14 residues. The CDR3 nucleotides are TGCGCCAGCAGCCCCGCGGGGGCTGGAAACACCATATATTTT. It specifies CASSPAGAGNTIYF.

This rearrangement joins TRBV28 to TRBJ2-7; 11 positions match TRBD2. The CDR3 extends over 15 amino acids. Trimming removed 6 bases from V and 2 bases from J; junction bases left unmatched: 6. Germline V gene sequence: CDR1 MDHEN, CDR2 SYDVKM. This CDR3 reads CASSYPSGRTYEQYF. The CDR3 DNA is TGTGCCAGCAGCTACCCTAGCGGGAGGACCTACGAGCAGTACTTC.

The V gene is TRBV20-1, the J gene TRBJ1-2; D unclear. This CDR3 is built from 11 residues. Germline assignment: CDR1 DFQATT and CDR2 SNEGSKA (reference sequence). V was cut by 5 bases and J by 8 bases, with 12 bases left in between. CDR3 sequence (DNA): TGCAGTGCTTTTCCGACGGGGGGCTACACCTTC. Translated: CSAFPTGGYTF.

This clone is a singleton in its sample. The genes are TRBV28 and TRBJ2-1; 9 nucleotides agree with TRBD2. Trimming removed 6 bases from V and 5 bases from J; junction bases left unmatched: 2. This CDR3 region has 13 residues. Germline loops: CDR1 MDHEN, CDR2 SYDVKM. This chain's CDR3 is CASRLAGDNEQFF. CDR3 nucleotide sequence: TGTGCCAGCAGACTAGCGGGCGACAATGAGCAGTTCTTC.

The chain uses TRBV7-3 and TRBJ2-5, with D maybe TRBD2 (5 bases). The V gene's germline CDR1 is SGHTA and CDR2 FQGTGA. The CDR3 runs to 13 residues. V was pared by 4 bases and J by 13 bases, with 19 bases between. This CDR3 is CASSSIPGGLRYF. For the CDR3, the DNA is TGTGCCAGCAGCTCCATCCCTGGAGGACTCCGGTACTTC.

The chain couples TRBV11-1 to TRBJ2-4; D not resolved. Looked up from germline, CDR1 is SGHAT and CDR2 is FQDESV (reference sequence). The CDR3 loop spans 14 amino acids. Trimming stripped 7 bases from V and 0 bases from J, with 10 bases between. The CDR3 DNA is TGTGCCAGCAACCCCTCCGGAGCCAAAAACATTCAGTACTTC. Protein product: CASNPSGAKNIQYF.

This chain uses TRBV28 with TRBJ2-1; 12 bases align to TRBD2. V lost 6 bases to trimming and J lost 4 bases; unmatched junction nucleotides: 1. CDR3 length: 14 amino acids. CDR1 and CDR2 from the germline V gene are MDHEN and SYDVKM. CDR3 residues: CASRLAGGYNEQFF. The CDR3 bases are TGTGCCAGCAGGCTAGCGGGAGGGTACAATGAGCAGTTCTTC.

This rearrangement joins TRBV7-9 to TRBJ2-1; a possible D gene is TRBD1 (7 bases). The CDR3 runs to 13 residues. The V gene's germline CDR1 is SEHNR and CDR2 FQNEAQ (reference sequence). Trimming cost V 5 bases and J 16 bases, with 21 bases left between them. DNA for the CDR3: TGTGCCAGCAGCCCCTCAGGGGGGAGAGAGACCTTCTTC. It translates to CASSPSGGRETFF.

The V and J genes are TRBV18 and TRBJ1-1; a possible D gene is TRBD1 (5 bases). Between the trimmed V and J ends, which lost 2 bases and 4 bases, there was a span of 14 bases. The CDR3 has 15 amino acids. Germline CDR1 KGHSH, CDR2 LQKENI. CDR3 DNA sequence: TGTGCCAGCTCACCAGACCAGGGCCAGGTCACTGAAGCTTTCTTT. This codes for CASSPDQGQVTEAFF.

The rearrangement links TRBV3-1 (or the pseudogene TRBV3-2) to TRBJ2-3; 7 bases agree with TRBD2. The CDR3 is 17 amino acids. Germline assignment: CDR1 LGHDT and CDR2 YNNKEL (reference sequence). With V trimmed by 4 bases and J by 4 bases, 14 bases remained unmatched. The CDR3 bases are TGTGCCAGCAGCCTCATCCTTGGCGGGGGAGGGGCAGATACGCAGTATTTT. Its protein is CASSLILGGGGADTQYF.